This T cell receptor beta chain is drawn from a study of response to subunit inactivated influenza vaccine. Concerning this clonotype: Its specificity is unknown.

Trimming shortened V by 4 bases and J by 1 base, and 13 bases separated the two germline ends. Per germline, CDR1 SGHAT and CDR2 FQNNGV. The CDR3 spans 16 residues. Study-wide findings and caveats: With each seasonal influenza vaccination, the authors suggested, few new T cells are recruited.

TCRdb re-called the RT-PCR reads through MiXCR, storing one row per CDR3 protein. The data show 800,000 to 1,000,000 distinct CDR3 sequences, 21% seen once. Here the sequenced sample was PBMCs from blood, taken 5 days after vaccination. This TCR was recovered from a man in his forties or fifties who received an inactivated influenza vaccine. The V and J genes are TRBV11-2 and TRBJ2-2, with no clear D. CDR3 residues: CASSSPRTKNTGELFF. The DNA of the CDR3 is TGTGCCAGCAGCTCCCCCCGTACAAAGAACACCGGGGAGCTGTTTTTT.